This TCR beta chain stems from a study of response to subunit inactivated influenza vaccine (dated by TCRdb to the late 2010s). Study-level background: Deep quantitative profiling of the T cell receptor repertoire was used in the study to follow responses to a trivalent subunit inactivated influenza vaccine.

Libraries were built with RT-PCR. The instrument given in TCRdb is Illumina HiSeq 2500. TCRdb trimmed public reads at Q25 via fastp, called clones via MiXCR and kept in-frame beta chains. Each entry merges the rows of one CDR3 protein and shows their most common DNA and genes. The table for this sample lists just over 300,000 distinct CDR3 sequences; 20% to 25% of them were counted only once. The ten largest clones take up 10% to 13% of the sample. Beyond this particular receptor, the publication reports: It was suggested by the authors that each seasonal influenza vaccination may recruit only a limited number of new T cells.

Trimming costs V 0 bases and J 6 bases, and their ends lie 12 bases apart. Counted from cysteine to phenylalanine, this CDR3 has 15 amino acids. The kept DNA is CDR3 alone, 45 bases in frame from the first base. According to the germline V gene (reference sequence), CDR1 reads MNHEY and CDR2 reads SMNVEV. Details on this clonotype: Its cognate antigen has yet to be identified. The input lacks base qualities; no much larger clone sits a single base away.

The sequenced sample was PBMCs from blood, obtained around 22 months after vaccination. The V gene is TRBV27 and the J gene is TRBJ1-5; TRBD1 could be the D gene, as 6 bases match. The TCR originated in a man between 50 and 70 years old who received an inactivated influenza vaccine. Donor details come from another sample of the same person, matched by shared clones. Here the CDR3 is given as CASSLSAGAGQPQHF. The nucleotide sequence reads as follows: TGTGCCAGCAGTTTATCGGCGGGGGCTGGTCAGCCCCAGCATTTT.